The source of this T cell receptor beta chain is a study of blood T cell repertoires in COVID-19. Original processing notes: Estimation of nucleated cell counts relied on the amplification of reference gene primers. Libraries were prepared by immunoSEQ multiplex PCR; TCRdb keeps only in-frame clonotypes and omits some of them. For V, J and clone size, that table is used; D and trimming come from the DNA. The sample consists of 90,000 to 150,000 clones, about 86% of them appearing once. The CDR3 is 11 amino acids. CDR1 is SGHRS, CDR2 YFSETQ, per germline. Trimming removed 4 bases from V and 7 bases from J, with 8 bases in between.

The clonotype was recovered from a man aged 70-80 years who had recovered from COVID-19. This chain joins TRBV5-1 and TRBJ1-1; the D is unclear. Specimen: peripheral blood. For the CDR3, the DNA is TGCGCCAGCAGCGATTACAGTGAAGCTTTCTTT. Translation: CASSDYSEAFF. The complete variable domain, with remaining parts taken from reference TRBV5-1 and TRBJ1-1, reads KAGVTQTPRYLIKTRGQQVTLSCSPISGHRSVSWYQQTPGQGLQFLFEYFSETQRNKGNFPGRFSGRQFSNSRSEMNVSTLELGDSALYLCASSDYSEAFFGQGTRLTVV.